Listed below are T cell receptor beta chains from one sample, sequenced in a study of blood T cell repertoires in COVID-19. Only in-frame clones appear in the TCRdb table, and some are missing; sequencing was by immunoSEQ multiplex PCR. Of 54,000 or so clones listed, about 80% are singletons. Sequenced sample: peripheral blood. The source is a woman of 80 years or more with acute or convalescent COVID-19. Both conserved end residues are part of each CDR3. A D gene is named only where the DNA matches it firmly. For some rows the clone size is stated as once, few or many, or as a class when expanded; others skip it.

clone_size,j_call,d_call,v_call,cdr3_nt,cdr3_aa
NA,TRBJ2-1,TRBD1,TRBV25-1,TGTGCCAGCAGTGAATCGGGGGGACAGGGCTTCAATGAGCAGTTCTTC,CASSESGGQGFNEQFF
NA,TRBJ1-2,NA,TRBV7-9,TGTGCCAGCAGCCCAAACCTCGGCGGCAACTATGGCTACACCTTC,CASSPNLGGNYGYTF
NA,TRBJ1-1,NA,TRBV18,TGTGCCAGCTCACCACAGGGCGAGGGCACTGAAGCTTTCTTT,CASSPQGEGTEAFF
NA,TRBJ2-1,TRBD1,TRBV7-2,TGTGCCAGCAGCACGAAGCCCGGGACAGGCTTCAATGAGCAGTTCTTC,CASSTKPGTGFNEQFF
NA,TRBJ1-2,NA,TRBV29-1,TGCAGCGTCGCCCAGGGAGGGGGCTATGGCTACACCTTC,CSVAQGGGYGYTF
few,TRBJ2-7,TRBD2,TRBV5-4,TGTGCCAGCAGCTTGGGTAGCGGGGGGCCCTACGAGCAGTACTTC,CASSLGSGGPYEQYF
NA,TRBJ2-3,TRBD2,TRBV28,TGTGCCAGCATAGGGTCCCTAGCGGGAGGGGATACGCAGTATTTT,CASIGSLAGGDTQYF
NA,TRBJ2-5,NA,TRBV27,TGTGCCAGCAGTCGTCGTGGGGCCGAGACCCAGTACTTC,CASSRRGAETQYF
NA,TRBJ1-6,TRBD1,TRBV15,TGTGCCACCAGCAGTATACAGGGGGCATATGGATCCAGGAGCTCCTATAATTCACCCCTCCACTTT,CATSSIQGAYGSRSSYNSPLHF
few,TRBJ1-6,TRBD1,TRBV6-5,TGTGCCAGCAGCGGACAGGGGAATTCACCCCTCCACTTT,CASSGQGNSPLHF
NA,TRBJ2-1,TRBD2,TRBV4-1,TGCGCCAGCAGCCAAGATCTGCTAGCGGGAGTATCCTACAATGAGCAGTTCTTC,CASSQDLLAGVSYNEQFF
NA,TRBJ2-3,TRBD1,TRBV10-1,TGCGCCAGCAGTGACGGACAGGGGAGGACGACAGATACGCAGTATTTT,CASSDGQGRTTDTQYF
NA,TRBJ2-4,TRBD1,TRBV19,TGTGCCAGTAGTTCGGGACAGGGTATGGGCTCGGCCAAAAACATTCAGTACTTC,CASSSGQGMGSAKNIQYF
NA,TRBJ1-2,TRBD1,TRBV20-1,TGCAGTGCCACCGACAGGGTGTCACGCACCTTC,CSATDRVSRTF
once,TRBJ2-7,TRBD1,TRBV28,TGTGCCAGTCTTGGACAGGGGGTTGGCGAGCAGTACTTC,CASLGQGVGEQYF
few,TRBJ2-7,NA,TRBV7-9,TGTGCCAGCAGCCCAGCGACAGGTTACCCGTCCGACGGGGAGCAGTACTTC,CASSPATGYPSDGEQYF
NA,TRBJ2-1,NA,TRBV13,TGTGCCAGCAGCTCAACAGGGTCGGGGTCCTACAATGAGCAGTTCTTC,CASSSTGSGSYNEQFF
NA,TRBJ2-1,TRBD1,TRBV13,TGTGCCAGCAGCTTAGGTTTAACAGGGGGTCAGGTTAACGGTGAGCAGTTCTTC,CASSLGLTGGQVNGEQFF
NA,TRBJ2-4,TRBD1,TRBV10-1,TGCGCCAGCAGCACAGACAGGGTCGGAAACATTCAGTACTTC,CASSTDRVGNIQYF
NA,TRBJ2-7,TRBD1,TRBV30,TGTGCCTGGAGTTCAGGACAGGGTGGATACGAGCAGTACTTC,CAWSSGQGGYEQYF
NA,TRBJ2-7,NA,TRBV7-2,TGTGCCAGCAGCTTAGTAGCGACCCCGAGCTCCTACGAGCAGTACTTC,CASSLVATPSSYEQYF
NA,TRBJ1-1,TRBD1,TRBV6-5,TGTGCCAGCAGTTCGACAGGGTTGGACACTGAAGCTTTCTTT,CASSSTGLDTEAFF
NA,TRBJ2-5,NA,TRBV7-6,TGTGCCAGCAATACTCAGGGGAGAGAGACCCAGTACTTC,CASNTQGRETQYF
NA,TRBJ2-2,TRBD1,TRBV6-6,TGTGCCAGCAGTTTCACAGGGGTCGGGGAGCTGTTTTTT,CASSFTGVGELFF
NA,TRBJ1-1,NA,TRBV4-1,TGCGCCAGCAGCCAAGAGCAGCTCGCGGCTGAAGCTTTCTTT,CASSQEQLAAEAFF
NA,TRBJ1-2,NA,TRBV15,TGTGCCACCAGCAGAGATTCCGGCAGGGTTTTTGGCTACACCTTC,CATSRDSGRVFGYTF
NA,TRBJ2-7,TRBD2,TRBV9,TGTGCCAGCAGTGCGGGGGACGGGTACGAGCAGTACTTC,CASSAGDGYEQYF
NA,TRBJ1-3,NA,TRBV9,TGTGCCAGCAGCGCAACCCCATCAGCGGACTCTGGAAACACCATATATTTT,CASSATPSADSGNTIYF
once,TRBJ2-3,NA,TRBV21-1,TGTGCCAGCACAGAGACTAGCGGGAGGGCCCGGACAGATACGCAGTATTTT,CASTETSGRARTDTQYF
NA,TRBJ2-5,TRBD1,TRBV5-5,TGTGCCAGCAGTCCCGGGACAGCCTTTCAAGAGACCCAGTACTTC,CASSPGTAFQETQYF
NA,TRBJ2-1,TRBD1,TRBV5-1,TGCGCCAGCAGCTCTACTTCGGGACAGGGGAACAATGAGCAGTTCTTC,CASSSTSGQGNNEQFF
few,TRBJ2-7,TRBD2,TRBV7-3,TGTGCCAGCAGCTTAAGGGCTAGCGGGAGTCGTGAGCAGTACTTC,CASSLRASGSREQYF
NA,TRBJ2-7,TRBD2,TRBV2,TGTGCCAGCAGTGGGCAGCGGGGACGGTACGAGCAGTACTTC,CASSGQRGRYEQYF
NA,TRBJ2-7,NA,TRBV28,TGTGCCAGCAGTTTTCAGGGCTACGAGCAGTACTTC,CASSFQGYEQYF
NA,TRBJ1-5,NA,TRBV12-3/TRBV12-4,TGTGCCAGCAGTTTAGGTCTGAATCAGCCCCAGCATTTT,CASSLGLNQPQHF
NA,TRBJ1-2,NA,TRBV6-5,TGTGCCAGGTTGGACACTACTAACTATGGCTACACCTTC,CARLDTTNYGYTF
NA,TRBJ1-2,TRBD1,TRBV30,TGTGCCTGGAGACCCCGGGACAGGGGTCTCTATGGCTACACCTTC,CAWRPRDRGLYGYTF
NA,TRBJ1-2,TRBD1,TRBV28,TGTGCCAGCAAACCCCGGACAGGGGGATATGGCTACACCTTC,CASKPRTGGYGYTF
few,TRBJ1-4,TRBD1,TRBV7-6,TGTGCCAGCAGCCCCACCGGACAGGGTAGGGAAAAACTGTTTTTT,CASSPTGQGREKLFF
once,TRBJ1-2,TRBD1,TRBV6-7,TGTGCCAGCAACTACAATCAGACAGGGCTATCGGACTATGGCTACACCTTC,CASNYNQTGLSDYGYTF
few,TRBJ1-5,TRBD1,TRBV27,TGTGCCAGCAGTCCGGCAGGACAGGGCCAGCCCCAGCATTTT,CASSPAGQGQPQHF
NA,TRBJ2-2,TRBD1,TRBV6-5,TGTGCCAGCAGCCGGGACAGGGCGGGCGGGGAGCTGTTTTTT,CASSRDRAGGELFF
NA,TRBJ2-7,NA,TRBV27,TGTGCCAGCAGCCTAGGGGCAGGGCTCGAGCAGTACTTC,CASSLGAGLEQYF
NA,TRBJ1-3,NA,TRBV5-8,TGTGCCAGCAGCTCGATCGACAGGCTTGGAAACACCATATATTTT,CASSSIDRLGNTIYF
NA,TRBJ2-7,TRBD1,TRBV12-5,TGTGCTAGTGGTTGGACCGGGACAGGGGGTAACAACGAGCAGTACTTC,CASGWTGTGGNNEQYF
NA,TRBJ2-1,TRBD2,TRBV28,TGTGCCAGCAGCCTAGAGCGGGAGGCCTCCTACAATGAGCAGTTCTTC,CASSLEREASYNEQFF
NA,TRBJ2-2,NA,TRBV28,TGTGCCAGCAGATTAACAGGGACCGGGGAGCTGTTTTTT,CASRLTGTGELFF
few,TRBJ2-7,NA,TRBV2,TGTGCCAGCAGTGAATCAGTTGGCGGTACCTACGAGCAGTACTTC,CASSESVGGTYEQYF
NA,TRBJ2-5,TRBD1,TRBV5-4,TGTGCCAGCAGCTTGGCGACAGGGCAAGAGACCCAGTACTTC,CASSLATGQETQYF
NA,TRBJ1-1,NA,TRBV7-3,TGTGCCAGCAGCTTAGGTGGGAGAAACACTGAAGCTTTCTTT,CASSLGGRNTEAFF
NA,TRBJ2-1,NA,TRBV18,TGTGCCAGCTCACCGAGACCAGCGGGCAATGAGCAGTTCTTC,CASSPRPAGNEQFF
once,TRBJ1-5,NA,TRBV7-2,TGTGCCAGCAGCTTAGTTCGGGCGGGACGTTATAGCAATCAGCCCCAGCATTTT,CASSLVRAGRYSNQPQHF
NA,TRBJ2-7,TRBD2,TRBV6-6,TGTGCCAGCTATCTAGCGGGAGGTTGGTACGAGCAGTACTTC,CASYLAGGWYEQYF
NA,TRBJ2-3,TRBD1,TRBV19,TGTGCCAGTAGTTTCGACAGGGGAAGAGATACGCAGTATTTT,CASSFDRGRDTQYF
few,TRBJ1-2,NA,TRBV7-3,TGTGCCAGCAGCTCACGTACAGGGAACTATGGCTACACCTTC,CASSSRTGNYGYTF
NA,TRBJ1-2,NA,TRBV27,TGTGCCAGCAGTTTGGGGGGGCTCGGCTATGGCTACACCTTC,CASSLGGLGYGYTF
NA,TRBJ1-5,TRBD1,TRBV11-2,TGTGCCAGCAGCTCGCCCTCCGGGACAGGGAATCAGCCCCAGCATTTT,CASSSPSGTGNQPQHF
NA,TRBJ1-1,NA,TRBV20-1,TGCAGTGCTCAGGGCAGGGAAGCTTTCTTT,CSAQGREAFF
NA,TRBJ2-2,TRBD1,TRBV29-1,TGCAGCGTTGAGGGACAGGGGGCGAACACCGGGGAGCTGTTTTTT,CSVEGQGANTGELFF
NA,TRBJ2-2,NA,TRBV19,TGTGCCAGTAGTATTGGGGGGACCACCGGGGAGCTGTTTTTT,CASSIGGTTGELFF